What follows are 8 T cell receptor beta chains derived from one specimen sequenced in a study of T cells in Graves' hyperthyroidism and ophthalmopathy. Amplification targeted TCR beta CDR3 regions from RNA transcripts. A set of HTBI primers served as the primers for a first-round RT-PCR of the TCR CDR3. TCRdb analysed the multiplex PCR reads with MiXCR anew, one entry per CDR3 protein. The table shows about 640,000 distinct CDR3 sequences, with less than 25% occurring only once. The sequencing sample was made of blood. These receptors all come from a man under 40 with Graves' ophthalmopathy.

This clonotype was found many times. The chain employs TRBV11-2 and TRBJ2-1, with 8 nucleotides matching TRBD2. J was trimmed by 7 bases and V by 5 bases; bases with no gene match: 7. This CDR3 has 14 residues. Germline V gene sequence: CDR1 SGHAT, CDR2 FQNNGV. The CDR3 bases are TGTGCCAGCAGCAATGGACTAGCTGTGAATGAGCAGTTCTTC. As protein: CASSNGLAVNEQFF. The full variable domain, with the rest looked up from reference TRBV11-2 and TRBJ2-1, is EAGVAQSPRYKIIEKRQSVAFWCNPISGHATLYWYQQILGQGPKLLIQFQNNGVVDDSQLPKDRFSAERLKGVDSTLKIQPAKLEDSAVYLCASSNGLAVNEQFFGPGTRLTVL.

CDR3 protein: CASKSLKKPGGYTF. CDR3 DNA sequence: TGTGCCAGCAAAAGCTTGAAAAAGCCGGGGGGCTACACCTTC. This sequence joins TRBV5-6 and TRBJ1-2, with D uncertain. In germline, CDR1 is SGHDT, CDR2 YYEEEE. CDR3 length equals 14 residues. Between the trimmed V and J ends, which lost 6 bases and 8 bases, there was a span of 20 bases.

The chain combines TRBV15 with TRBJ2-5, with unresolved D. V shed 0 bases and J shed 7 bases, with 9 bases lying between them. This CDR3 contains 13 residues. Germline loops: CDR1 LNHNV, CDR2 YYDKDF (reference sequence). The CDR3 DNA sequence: TGTGCCACCAGCAGAGAGCCTTTAGGGACCCAGTACTTC. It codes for CATSREPLGTQYF.

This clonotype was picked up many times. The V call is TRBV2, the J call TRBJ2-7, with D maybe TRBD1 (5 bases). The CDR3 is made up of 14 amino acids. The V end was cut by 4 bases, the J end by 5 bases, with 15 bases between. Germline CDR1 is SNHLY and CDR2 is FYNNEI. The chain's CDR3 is CASSVRDLSNEQYF. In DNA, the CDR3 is TGTGCCAGCAGTGTCAGGGATCTCTCTAACGAGCAGTACTTC.

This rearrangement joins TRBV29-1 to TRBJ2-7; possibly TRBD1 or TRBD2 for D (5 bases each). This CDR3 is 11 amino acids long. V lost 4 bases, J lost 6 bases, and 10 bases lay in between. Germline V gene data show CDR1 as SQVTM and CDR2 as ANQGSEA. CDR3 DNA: TGCAGCGTTGTGGGGGTCGGCGAGCAGTACTTC. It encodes CSVVGVGEQYF.

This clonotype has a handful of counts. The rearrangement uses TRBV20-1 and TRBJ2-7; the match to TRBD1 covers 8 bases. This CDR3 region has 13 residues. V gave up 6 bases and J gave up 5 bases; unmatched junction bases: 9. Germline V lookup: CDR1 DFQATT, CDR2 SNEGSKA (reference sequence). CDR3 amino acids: CSALRTGKDEQYF. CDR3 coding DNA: TGCAGTGCCCTTAGGACAGGGAAGGACGAGCAGTACTTC.

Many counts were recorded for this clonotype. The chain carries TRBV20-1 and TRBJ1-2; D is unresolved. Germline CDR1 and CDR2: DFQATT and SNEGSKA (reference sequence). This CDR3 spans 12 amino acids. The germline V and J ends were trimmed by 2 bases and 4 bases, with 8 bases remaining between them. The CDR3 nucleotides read TGCAGTGCTAGATCCCGAGTCTATGGCTACACCTTC. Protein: CSARSRVYGYTF.

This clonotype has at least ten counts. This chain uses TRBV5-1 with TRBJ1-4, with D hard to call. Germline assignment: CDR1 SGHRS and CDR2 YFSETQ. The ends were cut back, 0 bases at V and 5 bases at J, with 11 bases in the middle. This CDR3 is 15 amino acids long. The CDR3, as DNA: TGCGCCAGCAGCTTGGGTAGTAGCGGCAATGAAAAACTGTTTTTT. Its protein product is CASSLGSSGNEKLFF.